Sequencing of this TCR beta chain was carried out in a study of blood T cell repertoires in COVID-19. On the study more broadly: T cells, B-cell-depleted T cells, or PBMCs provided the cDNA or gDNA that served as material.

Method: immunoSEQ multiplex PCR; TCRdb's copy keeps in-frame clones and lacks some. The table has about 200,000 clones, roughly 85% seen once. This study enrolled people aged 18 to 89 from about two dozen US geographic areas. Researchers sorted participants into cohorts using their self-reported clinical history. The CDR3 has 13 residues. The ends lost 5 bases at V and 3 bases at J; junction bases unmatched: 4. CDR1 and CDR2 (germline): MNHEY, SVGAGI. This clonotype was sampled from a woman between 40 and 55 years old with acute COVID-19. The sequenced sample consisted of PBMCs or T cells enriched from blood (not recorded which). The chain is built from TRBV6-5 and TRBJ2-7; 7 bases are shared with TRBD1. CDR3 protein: CASSPGTDYEQYF. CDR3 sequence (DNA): TGTGCCAGCAGTCCAGGGACAGACTACGAGCAGTACTTC.